This T cell receptor (beta chain) was obtained from a study of cytomegalovirus exposure and HLA in healthy donors. The overall study: One earlier analysis, a look at approximately 180 million T cells, found fewer than 140 million unique TCR beta sequences.

Amplification used 60 Vbeta primers and 13 Jbeta primers. The table came from immunoSEQ multiplex PCR; TCRdb's copy has only in-frame clones and leaves some out. This table has roughly 100,000 clones, about 62% appearing once. The CDR3 contains 19 residues. Germline-derived CDR1 and CDR2 are ENHRY and SYGVKD. This clone appeared a few times. Relative to the germline gene, one junction end is altered; a read error may explain this. This specimen includes other DNA sequences encoding the same CDR3. The source is a human donor in good health. The specimen sequenced was PBMCs. The J gene is TRBJ2-3, the V gene TRBV10-3, with 9 nucleotides matching TRBD2. CDR3 region: CAISDPNQEQGTSTDTQYF. The CDR3 DNA reads TGTGCCATCAGTGACCCTAATCAGGAACAGGGGACTAGCACGGATACGCAGTATTTT.